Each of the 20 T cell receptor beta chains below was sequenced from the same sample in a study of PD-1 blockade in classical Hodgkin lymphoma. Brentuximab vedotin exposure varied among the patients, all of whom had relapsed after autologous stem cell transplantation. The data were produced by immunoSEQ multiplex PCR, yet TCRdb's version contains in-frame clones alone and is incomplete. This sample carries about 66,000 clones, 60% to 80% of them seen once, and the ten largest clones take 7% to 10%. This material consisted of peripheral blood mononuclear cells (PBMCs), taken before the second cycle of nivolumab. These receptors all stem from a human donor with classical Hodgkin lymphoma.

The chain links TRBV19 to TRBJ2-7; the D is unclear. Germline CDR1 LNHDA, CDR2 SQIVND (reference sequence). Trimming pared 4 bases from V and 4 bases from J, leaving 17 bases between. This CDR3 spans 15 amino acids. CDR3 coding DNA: TGTGCCAGTAGTACCCTACCTACAGAACTATACGAGCAGTACTTC. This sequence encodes CASSTLPTELYEQYF.

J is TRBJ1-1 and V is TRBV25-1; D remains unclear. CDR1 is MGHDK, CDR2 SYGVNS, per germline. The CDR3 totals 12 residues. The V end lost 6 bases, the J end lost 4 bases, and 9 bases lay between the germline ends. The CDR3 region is CASRGPLTEAFF. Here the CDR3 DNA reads TGTGCCAGCAGGGGCCCCCTCACTGAAGCTTTCTTT.

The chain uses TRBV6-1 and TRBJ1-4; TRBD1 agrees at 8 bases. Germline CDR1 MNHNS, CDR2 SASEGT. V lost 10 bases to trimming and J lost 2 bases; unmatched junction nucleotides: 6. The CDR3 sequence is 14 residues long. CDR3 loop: CATTGGETNEKLFF. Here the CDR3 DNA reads TGTGCCACCACAGGGGGGGAGACTAATGAAAAACTGTTTTTT.

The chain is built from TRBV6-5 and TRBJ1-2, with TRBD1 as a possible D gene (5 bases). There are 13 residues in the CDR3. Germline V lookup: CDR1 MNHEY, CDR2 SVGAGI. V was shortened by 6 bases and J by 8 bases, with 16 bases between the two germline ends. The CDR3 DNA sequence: TGTGCCAGCAGCGAACAGGCAGGGCAAGGCTACACCTTC. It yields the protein CASSEQAGQGYTF.

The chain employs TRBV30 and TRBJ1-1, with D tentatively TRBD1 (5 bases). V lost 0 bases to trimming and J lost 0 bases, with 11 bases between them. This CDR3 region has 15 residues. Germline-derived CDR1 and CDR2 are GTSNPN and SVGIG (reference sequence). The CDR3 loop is CAWSVAGTLNTEAFF. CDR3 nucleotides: TGTGCCTGGAGTGTAGCAGGGACTCTGAACACTGAAGCTTTCTTT.

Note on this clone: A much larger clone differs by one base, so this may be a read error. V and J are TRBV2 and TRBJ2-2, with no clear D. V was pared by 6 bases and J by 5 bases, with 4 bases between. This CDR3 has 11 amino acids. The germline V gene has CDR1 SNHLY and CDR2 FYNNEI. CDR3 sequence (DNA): TGTGCCAGCAGGGAAACCGGGGAGCTGTTTTTT. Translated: CASRETGELFF.

CDR3 sequence: CASSVVLGGSYNEQFF. The CDR3 DNA is TGTGCCAGCAGCGTAGTGTTGGGTGGCTCCTACAATGAGCAGTTCTTC. The V and J genes are TRBV9 and TRBJ2-1; no clear D. Trimming removed 0 bases from V and 0 bases from J, with 10 bases in between. This CDR3 comprises 16 residues. Germline CDR1 SGDLS, CDR2 YYNGEE.

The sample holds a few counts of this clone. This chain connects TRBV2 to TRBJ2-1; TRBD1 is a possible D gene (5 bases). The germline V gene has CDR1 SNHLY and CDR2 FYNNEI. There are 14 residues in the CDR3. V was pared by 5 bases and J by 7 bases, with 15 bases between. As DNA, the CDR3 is TGTGCCAGCAGTCCCAGGACGGACAAGAATGAGCAGTTCTTC. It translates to CASSPRTDKNEQFF. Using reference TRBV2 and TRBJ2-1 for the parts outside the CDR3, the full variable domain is EPEVTQTPSHQVTQMGQEVILRCVPISNHLYFYWYRQILGQKVEFLVSFYNNEISEKSEIFDDQFSVERPDGSNFTLKIRSTKLEDSAMYFCASSPRTDKNEQFFGPGTRLTVL.

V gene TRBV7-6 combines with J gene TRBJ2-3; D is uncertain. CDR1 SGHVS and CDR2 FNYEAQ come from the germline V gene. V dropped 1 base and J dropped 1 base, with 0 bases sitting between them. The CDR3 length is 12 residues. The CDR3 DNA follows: TGTGCCAGCAGCTTAGGCACAGATACGCAGTATTTT. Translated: CASSLGTDTQYF.

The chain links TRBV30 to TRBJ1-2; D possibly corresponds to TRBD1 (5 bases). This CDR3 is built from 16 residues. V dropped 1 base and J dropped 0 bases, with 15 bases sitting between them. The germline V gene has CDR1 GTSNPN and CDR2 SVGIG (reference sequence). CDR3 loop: CAWSDWGGSPNYGYTF. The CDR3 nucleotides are TGTGCCTGGAGTGACTGGGGCGGCTCTCCTAACTATGGCTACACCTTC.

This chain's CDR3 is CASSLGVELFF. The CDR3 nucleotides read TGTGCCAGCAGCTTAGGCGTGGAGCTGTTTTTT. The gene calls are TRBV11-3 and TRBJ2-2, with D unclear. The V gene lost 1 base and the J gene lost 10 bases, with 4 bases spanning the gap. There are 11 residues in the CDR3. Germline V gene data show CDR1 as SGHNT and CDR2 as YENEEA.

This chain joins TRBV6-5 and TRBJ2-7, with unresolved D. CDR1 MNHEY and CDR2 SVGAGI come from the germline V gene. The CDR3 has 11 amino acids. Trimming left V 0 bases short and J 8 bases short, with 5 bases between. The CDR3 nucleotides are TGTGCCAGCAGTTACTCAGGAAAGCAGTACTTC. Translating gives CASSYSGKQYF.

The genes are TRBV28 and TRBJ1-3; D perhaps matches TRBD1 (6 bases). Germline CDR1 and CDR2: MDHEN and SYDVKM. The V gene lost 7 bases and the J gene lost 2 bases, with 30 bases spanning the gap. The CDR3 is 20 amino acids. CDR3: CASTERAPKGGLRTGNTIYF. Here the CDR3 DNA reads TGTGCCAGCACGGAGAGGGCCCCGAAGGGGGGACTGAGGACTGGAAACACCATATATTTT.

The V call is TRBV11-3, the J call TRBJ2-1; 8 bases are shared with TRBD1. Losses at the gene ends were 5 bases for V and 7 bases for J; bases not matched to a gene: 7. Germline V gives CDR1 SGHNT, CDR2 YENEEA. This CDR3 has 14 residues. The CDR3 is CASSRTGITNEQFF. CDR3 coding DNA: TGTGCCAGCAGCAGGACAGGGATAACAAATGAGCAGTTCTTC.

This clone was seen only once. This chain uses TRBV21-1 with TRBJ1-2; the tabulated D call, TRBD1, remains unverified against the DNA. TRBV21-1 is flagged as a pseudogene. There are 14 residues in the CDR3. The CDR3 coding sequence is TGTGCCAGCAGCCTCGCGGACAGGGGTCGGGGCTACACCTTC. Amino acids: CASSLADRGRGYTF.

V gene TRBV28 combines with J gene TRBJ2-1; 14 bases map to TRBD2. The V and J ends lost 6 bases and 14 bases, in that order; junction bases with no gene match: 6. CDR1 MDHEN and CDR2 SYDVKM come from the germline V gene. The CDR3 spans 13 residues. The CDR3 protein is CASRETSGGAEFF. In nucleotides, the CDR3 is TGTGCCAGCAGGGAGACTAGCGGGGGGGCCGAGTTCTTC.

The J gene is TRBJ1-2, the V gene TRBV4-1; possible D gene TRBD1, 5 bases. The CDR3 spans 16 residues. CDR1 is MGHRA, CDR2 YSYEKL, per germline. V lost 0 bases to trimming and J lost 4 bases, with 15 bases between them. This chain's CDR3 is CASSQEKPGAIYGYTF. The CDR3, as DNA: TGCGCCAGCAGCCAAGAGAAGCCTGGGGCAATCTATGGCTACACCTTC.

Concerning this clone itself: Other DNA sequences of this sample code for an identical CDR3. CDR3 coding DNA: TGTGCCAGCAGCTTAATCCAGGGTGCTGAAGCTTTCTTT. Translating it yields CASSLIQGAEAFF. The chain recombines TRBV7-3 with TRBJ1-1; TRBD1 is a possible D gene (5 bases). The germline gives CDR1 SGHTA, CDR2 FQGTGA. CDR3 size: 13 residues. V lost 1 base and J lost 6, with 9 bases in between.

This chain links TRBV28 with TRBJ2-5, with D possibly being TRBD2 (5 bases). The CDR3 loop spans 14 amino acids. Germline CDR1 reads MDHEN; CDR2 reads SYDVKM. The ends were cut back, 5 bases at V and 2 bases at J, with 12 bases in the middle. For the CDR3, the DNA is TGTGCCAGCAGTCTAGGACTGACACAAGAGACCCAGTACTTC. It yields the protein CASSLGLTQETQYF.

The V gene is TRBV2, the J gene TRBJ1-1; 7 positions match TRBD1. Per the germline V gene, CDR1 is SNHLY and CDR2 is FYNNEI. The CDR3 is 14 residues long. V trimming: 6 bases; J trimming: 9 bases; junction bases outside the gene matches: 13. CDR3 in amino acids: CASSLGDRLEKAFF. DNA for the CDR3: TGTGCCAGCAGCCTTGGGGACAGACTGGAAAAAGCTTTCTTT.